This TCR beta chain was observed in a study of shared clonotypes between healthy human individuals. Sequencing used immunoSEQ multiplex PCR; TCRdb keeps in-frame clones, though not all of them. The table shows millions of clones, with 85% to 95% occurring only once. The CDR3 totals 17 residues. Trimming stripped 0 bases from V and 3 bases from J, with 17 bases between. CDR1 is SGHTA, CDR2 FQGNSA, per germline. The receptor's source is a young man in good health. The sample consisted of naive CD4+ T cells sorted from blood. The sample's subset: CD45RA+ positively selected. The chain combines TRBV7-2 with TRBJ1-2; a weak D match, TRBD1 (5 bases). CDR3 sequence reads: CASSLAPRERGDYGYTF. In DNA, the CDR3 is TGTGCCAGCAGCTTAGCCCCTAGGGAGAGGGGTGACTATGGCTACACCTTC. The variable domain in full, with the rest retrieved from reference TRBV7-2 and TRBJ1-2, is GAGVSQSPSNKVTEKGKDVELRCDPISGHTALYWYRQSLGQGLEFLIYFQGNSAPDKSGLPSDRFSAERTGGSVSTLTIQRTQQEDSAVYLCASSLAPRERGDYGYTFGSGTRLTVV.